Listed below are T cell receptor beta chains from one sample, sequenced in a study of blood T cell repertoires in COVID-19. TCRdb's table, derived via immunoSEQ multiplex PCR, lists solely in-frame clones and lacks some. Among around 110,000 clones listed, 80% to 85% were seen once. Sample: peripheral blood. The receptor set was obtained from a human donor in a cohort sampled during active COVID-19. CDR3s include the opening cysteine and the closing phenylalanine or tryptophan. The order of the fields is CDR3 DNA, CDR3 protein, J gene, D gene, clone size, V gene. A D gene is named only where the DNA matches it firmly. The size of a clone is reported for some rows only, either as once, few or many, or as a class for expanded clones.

CDR3 DNA: TGTGCCAGCAGAAGCTCCGGGACAACCTATGGCTACACCTTC; CDR3 protein: CASRSSGTTYGYTF; J gene: TRBJ1-2; D gene: -; clone size: -; V gene: TRBV28
CDR3 DNA: TGTGCCAGTAACAATCCCCTAGCGGGATACAATGAGCAGTTCTTC; CDR3 protein: CASNNPLAGYNEQFF; J gene: TRBJ2-1; D gene: TRBD2; clone size: few; V gene: TRBV19
CDR3 DNA: TGTGCCAGCAGCTTAATGCAGGGTAATGAAAAACTGTTTTTT; CDR3 protein: CASSLMQGNEKLFF; J gene: TRBJ1-4; D gene: -; clone size: -; V gene: TRBV7-2
CDR3 DNA: TGTGCCAGCAGCCGGGACAGGCTAGCGGGAGCTGAGACCCAGTACTTC; CDR3 protein: CASSRDRLAGAETQYF; J gene: TRBJ2-5; D gene: TRBD2; clone size: -; V gene: TRBV6-6
CDR3 DNA: TGTGCCAGCAGCCAGGGTGTCGGGATGAATATATTCTACAATGAGCAGTTCTTC; CDR3 protein: CASSQGVGMNIFYNEQFF; J gene: TRBJ2-1; D gene: -; clone size: -; V gene: TRBV4-2
CDR3 DNA: TGTGCCAGCAAATCCCCCGGGAGTAGCCATGAGCAGTTCTTC; CDR3 protein: CASKSPGSSHEQFF; J gene: TRBJ2-1; D gene: -; clone size: -; V gene: TRBV6-4
CDR3 DNA: TGCGCCAGCAGCCAAGATCAGGGCGTAAGGATGAACACTGAAGCTTTCTTT; CDR3 protein: CASSQDQGVRMNTEAFF; J gene: TRBJ1-1; D gene: -; clone size: -; V gene: TRBV4-3
CDR3 DNA: TGTGCCAGCAGCGACCCCCGTAGACACCCGAACACTGAAGCTTTCTTT; CDR3 protein: CASSDPRRHPNTEAFF; J gene: TRBJ1-1; D gene: -; clone size: few; V gene: TRBV7-9
CDR3 DNA: TGCAGCGTTGCTGGGGCGGCCGAGCAGTACTTC; CDR3 protein: CSVAGAAEQYF; J gene: TRBJ2-7; D gene: -; clone size: -; V gene: TRBV29-1
CDR3 DNA: TGCGCCAGCAGCCAAGATGAACAGGGTTATGGCTACACCTTC; CDR3 protein: CASSQDEQGYGYTF; J gene: TRBJ1-2; D gene: -; clone size: few; V gene: TRBV4-3
CDR3 DNA: TGTGCCAGTAGGACAGGGGGGGATGGTCAGCCCCAGCATTTT; CDR3 protein: CASRTGGDGQPQHF; J gene: TRBJ1-5; D gene: TRBD1; clone size: -; V gene: TRBV19
CDR3 DNA: TGCGCCAGCAGCTTGAAGGTAGCGGGACCGACAGATACGCAGTATTTT; CDR3 protein: CASSLKVAGPTDTQYF; J gene: TRBJ2-3; D gene: TRBD2; clone size: -; V gene: TRBV5-1
CDR3 DNA: TGTGCCTTGTACCGGGACAGCCTCACAGATACGCAGTATTTT; CDR3 protein: CALYRDSLTDTQYF; J gene: TRBJ2-3; D gene: TRBD1; clone size: -; V gene: TRBV30
CDR3 DNA: TGTGCCAGCAGCACAGACCTAAATCAGCCCCAGCATTTT; CDR3 protein: CASSTDLNQPQHF; J gene: TRBJ1-5; D gene: -; clone size: -; V gene: TRBV7-2
CDR3 DNA: TGTGCCAGCAGCTTGGCGGGGGGGGGTCAGCCCCAGCATTTT; CDR3 protein: CASSLAGGGQPQHF; J gene: TRBJ1-5; D gene: -; clone size: -; V gene: TRBV5-5
CDR3 DNA: TGTGCCAGCTCACCACGTCCCGGGACACTGAATGAAAAACTGTTTTTT; CDR3 protein: CASSPRPGTLNEKLFF; J gene: TRBJ1-4; D gene: -; clone size: -; V gene: TRBV18
CDR3 DNA: TGTGCCAGCAGCGCCGCCCGACAGGGGGGTATCGAACTGTTTTTT; CDR3 protein: CASSAARQGGIELFF; J gene: TRBJ1-4; D gene: TRBD1; clone size: -; V gene: TRBV7-2
CDR3 DNA: TGTGCCAGCAACAACACTAGCGGGATTCTTTACGAGCAGTACTTC; CDR3 protein: CASNNTSGILYEQYF; J gene: TRBJ2-7; D gene: -; clone size: -; V gene: TRBV21-1
CDR3 DNA: TGTGCCATCAGTGAGTCGAGATTGGCAGGGAATCAGCCCCAGCATTTT; CDR3 protein: CAISESRLAGNQPQHF; J gene: TRBJ1-5; D gene: -; clone size: -; V gene: TRBV10-3
CDR3 DNA: TGCGCCAGCAGCTTGGACGGACAGAATTCACCCCTCCACTTT; CDR3 protein: CASSLDGQNSPLHF; J gene: TRBJ1-6; D gene: -; clone size: -; V gene: TRBV5-1
CDR3 DNA: TGTGCCAGCAGTTTTCAGGGCGGGGGGAACACCGGGGAGCTGTTTTTT; CDR3 protein: CASSFQGGGNTGELFF; J gene: TRBJ2-2; D gene: TRBD2; clone size: few; V gene: TRBV6-6
CDR3 DNA: TGTGCCAGTAGTATCCAGGGGGGAGTTACTGAAGCTTTCTTT; CDR3 protein: CASSIQGGVTEAFF; J gene: TRBJ1-1; D gene: TRBD1; clone size: -; V gene: TRBV19
CDR3 DNA: TGTGCCAGCAGTGGGGCTAGCGGGAGCCACGAGCAGTACTTC; CDR3 protein: CASSGASGSHEQYF; J gene: TRBJ2-7; D gene: TRBD2; clone size: -; V gene: TRBV28
CDR3 DNA: TGTGCCAGCAGCCACGGGACAGGCGTTGGAAACACCATATATTTT; CDR3 protein: CASSHGTGVGNTIYF; J gene: TRBJ1-3; D gene: TRBD1; clone size: -; V gene: TRBV11-2
CDR3 DNA: TGCAGCGTCAGCGACAGGGTAGACTATGGCTACACCTTC; CDR3 protein: CSVSDRVDYGYTF; J gene: TRBJ1-2; D gene: TRBD1; clone size: once; V gene: TRBV29-1
CDR3 DNA: TGTGCCAGCAGCAGGCAGGTCATGAACACTGAAGCTTTCTTT; CDR3 protein: CASSRQVMNTEAFF; J gene: TRBJ1-1; D gene: -; clone size: -; V gene: TRBV6-5
CDR3 DNA: TGTGCCAGCAGCGCGACAGATAGCAATCAGCCCCAGCATTTT; CDR3 protein: CASSATDSNQPQHF; J gene: TRBJ1-5; D gene: -; clone size: -; V gene: TRBV9
CDR3 DNA: TGTGCCAGTACCCCAACGTCTTTCGCGGGAGGGGCCGGGGAGCTGTTTTTT; CDR3 protein: CASTPTSFAGGAGELFF; J gene: TRBJ2-2; D gene: TRBD2; clone size: -; V gene: TRBV19
CDR3 DNA: TGTGCCACCAGTGATTTCTCGGACAGCTTCTACAATGAGCAGTTCTTC; CDR3 protein: CATSDFSDSFYNEQFF; J gene: TRBJ2-1; D gene: -; clone size: few; V gene: TRBV24-1
CDR3 DNA: TGTGCCAGCAGTTACTCGATAACCCCCGACATCACCGGGGAGCTGTTTTTT; CDR3 protein: CASSYSITPDITGELFF; J gene: TRBJ2-2; D gene: -; clone size: -; V gene: TRBV6-2/TRBV6-3
CDR3 DNA: TGTGCCAGCAGCCGGGACAGGGAGGGCTACACCTTC; CDR3 protein: CASSRDREGYTF; J gene: TRBJ1-2; D gene: TRBD1; clone size: -; V gene: TRBV3-1/TRBV3-2
CDR3 DNA: TGTGCCAGCAGTCCCGTAGCGGGAGTAACCGGGGAGCTGTTTTTT; CDR3 protein: CASSPVAGVTGELFF; J gene: TRBJ2-2; D gene: TRBD2; clone size: -; V gene: TRBV27
CDR3 DNA: TGTGCCAGCAGCCCTCCAGGACAGGACTTTACTAATGAGCAGTTCTTC; CDR3 protein: CASSPPGQDFTNEQFF; J gene: TRBJ2-1; D gene: TRBD1; clone size: few; V gene: TRBV7-9
CDR3 DNA: TGCAGCGCCGTGACAGGGAACACTGAAGCTTTCTTT; CDR3 protein: CSAVTGNTEAFF; J gene: TRBJ1-1; D gene: -; clone size: -; V gene: TRBV29-1
CDR3 DNA: TGTGCCATCAGTGAGGGACTAGCGGGAGTTGGTGAGCAGTTCTTC; CDR3 protein: CAISEGLAGVGEQFF; J gene: TRBJ2-1; D gene: TRBD2; clone size: -; V gene: TRBV10-3
CDR3 DNA: TGTGCCAGCAGCGGGGGGACAGCGAATACCTACGAGCAGTACTTC; CDR3 protein: CASSGGTANTYEQYF; J gene: TRBJ2-7; D gene: -; clone size: few; V gene: TRBV5-6
CDR3 DNA: TGTGCCAGCAGCTTTACCGGGACAGCTAACTATGGCTACACCTTC; CDR3 protein: CASSFTGTANYGYTF; J gene: TRBJ1-2; D gene: TRBD1; clone size: -; V gene: TRBV5-5
CDR3 DNA: TGCAGTGCTAGTGGGGGCGGACAGAGCCCGTATGGCTACACCTTC; CDR3 protein: CSASGGGQSPYGYTF; J gene: TRBJ1-2; D gene: -; clone size: few; V gene: TRBV20-1
CDR3 DNA: TGTGCCAGCAGCACGGGTTGGGCGGGGTACAATGAGCAGTTCTTC; CDR3 protein: CASSTGWAGYNEQFF; J gene: TRBJ2-1; D gene: -; clone size: -; V gene: TRBV5-6
CDR3 DNA: TGTGCCAGCAGTTTGCGGCTAGCGGGGAACACCGGGGAGCTGTTTTTT; CDR3 protein: CASSLRLAGNTGELFF; J gene: TRBJ2-2; D gene: TRBD2; clone size: -; V gene: TRBV28
CDR3 DNA: TGTGCTAGTGGTTCCGCCGGGACAATGGGCCATGAGCAGTTCTTC; CDR3 protein: CASGSAGTMGHEQFF; J gene: TRBJ2-1; D gene: -; clone size: -; V gene: TRBV12-5
CDR3 DNA: TGTGCCAGCAGTGGACATCTGAGCTCCTACAATGAGCAGTTCTTC; CDR3 protein: CASSGHLSSYNEQFF; J gene: TRBJ2-1; D gene: -; clone size: -; V gene: TRBV25-1
CDR3 DNA: TGTGCCAGCAGCCGAGGACTAGCGGGACGTCAAGAGCAGTACTTC; CDR3 protein: CASSRGLAGRQEQYF; J gene: TRBJ2-7; D gene: TRBD2; clone size: few; V gene: TRBV3-1/TRBV3-2
CDR3 DNA: TGTGCCATCAGTACCTATGGACTAGCGGGGGAGCAGTACTTC; CDR3 protein: CAISTYGLAGEQYF; J gene: TRBJ2-7; D gene: TRBD2; clone size: -; V gene: TRBV10-3